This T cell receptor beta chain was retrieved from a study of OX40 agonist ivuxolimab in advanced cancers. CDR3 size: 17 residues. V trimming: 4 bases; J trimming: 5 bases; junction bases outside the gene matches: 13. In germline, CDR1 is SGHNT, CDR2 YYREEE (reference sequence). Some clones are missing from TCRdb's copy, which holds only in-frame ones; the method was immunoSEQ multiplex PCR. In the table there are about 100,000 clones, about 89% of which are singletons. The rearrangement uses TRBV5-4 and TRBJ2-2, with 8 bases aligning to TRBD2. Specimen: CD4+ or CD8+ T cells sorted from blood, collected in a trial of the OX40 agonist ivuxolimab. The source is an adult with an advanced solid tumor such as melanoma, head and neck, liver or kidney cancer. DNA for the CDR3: TGTGCCAGCAGCCCACCCTCACGTAGCGGGAAGACCGGGGAGCTGTTTTTT. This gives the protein CASSPPSRSGKTGELFF.